The T cell receptor (beta chain) described here comes from a study of CD8 T cells in ankylosing spondylitis. Study-wide results and limits: Characteristic of ankylosing spondylitis blood, it appeared, was a TCR beta motif comprising eight highly homologous variants.

The CDR3 runs 16 residues. V gave up 4 bases and J gave up 1 base; unmatched junction bases: 9. Germline-derived CDR1 and CDR2 are SEHNR and FQNEAQ (reference sequence). Comment on this clonotype: The target antigen is unknown.

Using its own MiXCR run on the 5' RACE reads, TCRdb lists one record per CDR3 protein. The sample records approximately 550,000 distinct CDR3 sequences, roughly 13% being singletons. The sample consisted of blood, either unsorted or a sorted T cell fraction (not recorded which). The sequence came from a male donor with ankylosing spondylitis. The J gene is TRBJ2-5, the V gene TRBV7-9; TRBD1 agrees at 7 bases. In nucleotides, the CDR3 is TGTGCCAGCAGCTGGACCGGGACAGAGCCCCAAGAGACCCAGTACTTC. Translation: CASSWTGTEPQETQYF.